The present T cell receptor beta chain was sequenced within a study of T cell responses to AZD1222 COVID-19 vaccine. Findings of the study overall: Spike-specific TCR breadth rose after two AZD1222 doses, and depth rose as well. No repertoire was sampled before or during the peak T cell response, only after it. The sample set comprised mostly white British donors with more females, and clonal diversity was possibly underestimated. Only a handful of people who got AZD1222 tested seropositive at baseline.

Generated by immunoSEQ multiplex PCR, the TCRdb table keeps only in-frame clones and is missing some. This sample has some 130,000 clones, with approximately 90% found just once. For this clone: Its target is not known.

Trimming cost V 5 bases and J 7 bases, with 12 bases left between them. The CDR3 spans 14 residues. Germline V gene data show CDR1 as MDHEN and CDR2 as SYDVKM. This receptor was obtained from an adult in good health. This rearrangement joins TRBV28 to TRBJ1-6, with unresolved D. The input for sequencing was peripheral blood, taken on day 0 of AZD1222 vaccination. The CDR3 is CASSGRARNSPLHF. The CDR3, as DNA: TGTGCCAGCAGTGGCCGGGCAAGGAATTCACCCCTCCACTTT.